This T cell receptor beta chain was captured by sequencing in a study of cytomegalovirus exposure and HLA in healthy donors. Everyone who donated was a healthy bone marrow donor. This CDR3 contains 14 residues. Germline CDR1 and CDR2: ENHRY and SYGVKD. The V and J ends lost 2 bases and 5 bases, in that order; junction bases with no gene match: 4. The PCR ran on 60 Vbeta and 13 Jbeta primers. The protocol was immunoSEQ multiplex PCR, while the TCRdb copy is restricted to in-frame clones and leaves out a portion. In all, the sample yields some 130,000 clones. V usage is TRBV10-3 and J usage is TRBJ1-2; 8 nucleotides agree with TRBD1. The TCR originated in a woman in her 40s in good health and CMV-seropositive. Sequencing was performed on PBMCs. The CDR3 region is CAISEDRGGYGYTF. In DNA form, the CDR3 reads TGTGCCATCAGTGAGGACAGGGGAGGGTATGGCTACACCTTC.